This TCR beta chain was sequenced in a study of cytomegalovirus exposure and HLA in healthy donors. The CDR3 covers 13 residues. CDR1 is SEHNR, CDR2 FQNEAQ, per germline (reference sequence). V was clipped by 6 bases and J by 4 bases, with 12 bases between them. PCR involved 60 Vbeta and 13 Jbeta primers. The data were produced by immunoSEQ multiplex PCR, yet TCRdb's version contains in-frame clones alone and is incomplete. Of around 300,000 clones listed, under 80% are singletons. The sample was PBMCs. This TCR came from a female donor in good health and CMV-seronegative. The rearrangement uses TRBV7-9 and TRBJ1-2; TRBD1 is a possible D gene (6 bases). CDR3: CASSSNRVYGYTF. The CDR3 DNA reads TGTGCCAGCAGTTCGAACAGGGTCTATGGCTACACCTTC.